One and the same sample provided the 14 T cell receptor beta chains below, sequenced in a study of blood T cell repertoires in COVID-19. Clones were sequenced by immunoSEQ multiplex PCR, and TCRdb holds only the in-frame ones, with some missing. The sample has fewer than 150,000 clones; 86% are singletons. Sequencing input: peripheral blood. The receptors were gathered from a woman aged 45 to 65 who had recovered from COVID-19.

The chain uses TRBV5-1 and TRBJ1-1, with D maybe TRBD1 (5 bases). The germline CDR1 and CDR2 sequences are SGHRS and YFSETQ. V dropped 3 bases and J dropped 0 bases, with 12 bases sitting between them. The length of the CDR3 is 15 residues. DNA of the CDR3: TGCGCCAGCAGCTCGCGGACAAGAATGAACACTGAAGCTTTCTTT. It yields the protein CASSSRTRMNTEAFF. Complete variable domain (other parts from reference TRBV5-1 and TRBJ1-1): KAGVTQTPRYLIKTRGQQVTLSCSPISGHRSVSWYQQTPGQGLQFLFEYFSETQRNKGNFPGRFSGRQFSNSRSEMNVSTLELGDSALYLCASSSRTRMNTEAFFGQGTRLTVV.

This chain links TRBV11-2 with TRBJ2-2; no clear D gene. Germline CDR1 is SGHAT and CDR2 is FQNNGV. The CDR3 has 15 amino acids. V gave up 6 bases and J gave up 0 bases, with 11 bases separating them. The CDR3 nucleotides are TGTGCCAGCAGTTCGTTATCGGCGAACACCGGGGAGCTGTTTTTT. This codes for CASSSLSANTGELFF.

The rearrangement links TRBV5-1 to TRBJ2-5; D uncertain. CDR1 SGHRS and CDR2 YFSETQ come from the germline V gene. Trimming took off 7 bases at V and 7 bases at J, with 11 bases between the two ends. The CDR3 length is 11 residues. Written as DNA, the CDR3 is TGCGCCAGCGAGGAACCGTCGACCCAGTACTTC. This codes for CASEEPSTQYF.

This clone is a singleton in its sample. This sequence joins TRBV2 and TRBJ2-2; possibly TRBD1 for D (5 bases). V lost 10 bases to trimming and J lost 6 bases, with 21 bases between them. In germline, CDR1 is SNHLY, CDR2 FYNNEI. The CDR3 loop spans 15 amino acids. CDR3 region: CATTEWTTQAGELFF. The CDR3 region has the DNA TGTGCCACCACAGAATGGACAACCCAGGCCGGGGAGCTGTTTTTT.

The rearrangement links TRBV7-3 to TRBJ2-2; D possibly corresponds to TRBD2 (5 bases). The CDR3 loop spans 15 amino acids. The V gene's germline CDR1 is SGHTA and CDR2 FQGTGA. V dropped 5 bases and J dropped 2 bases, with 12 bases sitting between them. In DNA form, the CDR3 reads TGTGCCAGCAGCCGCGCTCCTAGCAACACCGGGGAGCTGTTTTTT. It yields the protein CASSRAPSNTGELFF.

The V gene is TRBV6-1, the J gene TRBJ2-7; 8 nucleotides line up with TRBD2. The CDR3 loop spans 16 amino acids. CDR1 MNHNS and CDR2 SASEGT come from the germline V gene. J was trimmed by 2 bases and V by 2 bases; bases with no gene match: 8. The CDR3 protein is CASSERVARGAYEQYF. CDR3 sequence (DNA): TGTGCCAGCAGTGAAAGAGTGGCGCGGGGGGCCTACGAGCAGTACTTC.

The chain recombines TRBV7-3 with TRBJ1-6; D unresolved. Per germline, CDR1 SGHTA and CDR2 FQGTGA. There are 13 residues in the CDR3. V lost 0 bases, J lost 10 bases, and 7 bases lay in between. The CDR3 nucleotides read TGTGCCAGCAGCTTAACGGCGGGGTCACCCCTCCACTTT. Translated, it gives CASSLTAGSPLHF.

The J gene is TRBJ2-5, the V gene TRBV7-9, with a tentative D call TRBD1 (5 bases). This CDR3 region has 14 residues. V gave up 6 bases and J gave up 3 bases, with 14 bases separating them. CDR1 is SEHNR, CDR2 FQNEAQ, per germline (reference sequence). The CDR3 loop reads CASRSPEDKETQYF. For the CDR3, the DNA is TGTGCCAGCAGATCCCCCGAGGACAAAGAGACCCAGTACTTC.

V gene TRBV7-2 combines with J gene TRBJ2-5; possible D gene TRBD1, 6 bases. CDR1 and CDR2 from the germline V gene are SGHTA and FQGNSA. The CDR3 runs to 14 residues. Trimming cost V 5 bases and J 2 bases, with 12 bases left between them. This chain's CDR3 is CASSPMGAQETQYF. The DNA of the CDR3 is TGTGCCAGCAGCCCAATGGGGGCGCAAGAGACCCAGTACTTC.

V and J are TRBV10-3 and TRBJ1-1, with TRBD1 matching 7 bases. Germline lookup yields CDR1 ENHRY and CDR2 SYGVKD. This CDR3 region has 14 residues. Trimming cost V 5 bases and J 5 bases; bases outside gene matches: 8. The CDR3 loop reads CAISFNQGQTEAFF. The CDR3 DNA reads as TGTGCCATCAGTTTTAATCAGGGACAGACTGAAGCTTTCTTT.

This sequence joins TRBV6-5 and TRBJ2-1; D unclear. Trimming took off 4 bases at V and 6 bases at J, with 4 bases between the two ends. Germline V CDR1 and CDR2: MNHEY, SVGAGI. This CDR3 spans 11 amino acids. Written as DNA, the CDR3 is TGTGCCAGCAGTTGGAGCAATGAGCAGTTCTTC. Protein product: CASSWSNEQFF.

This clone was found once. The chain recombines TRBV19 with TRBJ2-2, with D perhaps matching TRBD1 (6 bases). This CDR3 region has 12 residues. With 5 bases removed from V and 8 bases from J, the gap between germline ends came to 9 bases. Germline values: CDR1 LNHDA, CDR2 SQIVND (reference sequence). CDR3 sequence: CASSWGTGELFF. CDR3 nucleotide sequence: TGTGCCAGTAGTTGGGGGACAGGGGAGCTGTTTTTT. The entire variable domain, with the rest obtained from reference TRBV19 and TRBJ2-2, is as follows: DGGITQSPKYLFRKEGQNVTLSCEQNLNHDAMYWYRQDPGQGLRLIYYSQIVNDFQKGDIAEGYSVSREKKESFPLTVTSAQKNPTAFYLCASSWGTGELFFGEGSRLTVL.

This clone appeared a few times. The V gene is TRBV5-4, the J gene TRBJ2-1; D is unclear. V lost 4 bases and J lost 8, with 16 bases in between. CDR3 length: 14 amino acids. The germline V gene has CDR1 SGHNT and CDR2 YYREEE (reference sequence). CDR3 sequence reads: CASSSKLGTDEQFF. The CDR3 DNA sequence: TGTGCCAGCAGCAGCAAGTTGGGCACCGATGAGCAGTTCTTC.

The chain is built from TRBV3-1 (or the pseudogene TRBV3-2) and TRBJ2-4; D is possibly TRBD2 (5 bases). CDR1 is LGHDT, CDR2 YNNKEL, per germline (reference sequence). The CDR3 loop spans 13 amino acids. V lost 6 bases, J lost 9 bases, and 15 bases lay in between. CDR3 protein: CASRWQAGGIQYF. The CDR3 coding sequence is TGTGCCAGCAGATGGCAGGCAGGAGGCATTCAGTACTTC.